This T cell receptor (beta chain) was identified during a study of CD8+ T cells in alopecia areata. Background on the study: Tofacitinib administration to treated patients was oral, at 5 to 10 mg twice daily. Scalp area affected, as a percentage, set the severity score of treated patients.

Notes on the study in general: Scalp clonality and expanded CD8+ clones among the top 100 were significantly decreased by tofacitinib.

Worth noting for this clone: What it recognizes is unknown.

After isolation, RNA underwent reverse transcription to generate cDNA as the sequencing template. TCRdb keeps only in-frame clones here, not all; method: immunoSEQ multiplex PCR. The repertoire holds 150,000 to 200,000 clones, with about 71% as singletons. Treatment defined: oral pan-JAK inhibitor, 5-10 mg twice daily. The material was CD4+ T cells sorted from blood, obtained at week 4, from a patient treated with tofacitinib. The sequence derives from a human donor with alopecia areata.

CDR3 coding DNA: TGCGCCAGCAAGACCGGTCTAGCGGGGGGGCCGGGTGAGCAGTTCTTC. Amino acids: CASKTGLAGGPGEQFF. The chain is built from TRBV5-1 and TRBJ2-1, with 12 bases identical to TRBD2. This CDR3 region has 16 residues. Germline V lookup: CDR1 SGHRS, CDR2 YFSETQ. After removal of 6 bases from V and 9 bases from J, the junction contained 13 bases not matched to a gene.